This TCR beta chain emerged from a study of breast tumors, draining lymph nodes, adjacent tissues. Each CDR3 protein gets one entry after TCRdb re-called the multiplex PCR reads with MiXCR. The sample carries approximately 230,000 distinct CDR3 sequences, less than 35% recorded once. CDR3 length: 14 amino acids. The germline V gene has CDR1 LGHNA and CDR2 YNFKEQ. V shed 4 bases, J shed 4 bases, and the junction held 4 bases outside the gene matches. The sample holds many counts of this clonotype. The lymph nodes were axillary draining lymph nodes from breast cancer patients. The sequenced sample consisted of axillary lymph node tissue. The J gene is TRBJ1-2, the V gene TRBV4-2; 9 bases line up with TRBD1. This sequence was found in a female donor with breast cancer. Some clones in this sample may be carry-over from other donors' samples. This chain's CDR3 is CASSPGQGSYGYTF. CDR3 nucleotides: TGTGCCAGCAGCCCGGGACAGGGCTCCTATGGCTACACCTTC.